This T cell receptor (beta chain) emerged from a study of blood T cell repertoires in COVID-19. Looking at the study overall: Samples of COVID-19 (acute and convalescent) were obtained from the United States, Italy and Spain. PBMCs, B-cell-depleted T cells, or T cells were the source of the cDNA or gDNA that made up the material.

Original handling: Nucleated cell number was recorded as an estimate derived from reference gene primer amplification. Using immunoSEQ multiplex PCR, the repertoire was profiled, and TCRdb retains in-frame clones only, with some absent. That table gives V, J and clone size, and the DNA gave D and trimming. The repertoire includes nearly 95,000 clones, about nine tenths of them detected once, and roughly 5% sits in the top ten. Trimming cost V 7 bases and J 6 bases; bases outside gene matches: 5. The CDR3 consists of 14 residues. Looked up from germline, CDR1 is MNHEY and CDR2 is SMNVEV (reference sequence).

The chain has TRBV27 and TRBJ2-1; TRBD1 agrees at 11 bases. Sequenced sample: peripheral blood. The receptor's source is a woman aged 80 or over with acute or convalescent COVID-19. CDR3 nucleotide sequence: TGTGCCAGCATCGGACAGGGGGCGCGCAATGAGCAGTTCTTC. It yields the protein CASIGQGARNEQFF.